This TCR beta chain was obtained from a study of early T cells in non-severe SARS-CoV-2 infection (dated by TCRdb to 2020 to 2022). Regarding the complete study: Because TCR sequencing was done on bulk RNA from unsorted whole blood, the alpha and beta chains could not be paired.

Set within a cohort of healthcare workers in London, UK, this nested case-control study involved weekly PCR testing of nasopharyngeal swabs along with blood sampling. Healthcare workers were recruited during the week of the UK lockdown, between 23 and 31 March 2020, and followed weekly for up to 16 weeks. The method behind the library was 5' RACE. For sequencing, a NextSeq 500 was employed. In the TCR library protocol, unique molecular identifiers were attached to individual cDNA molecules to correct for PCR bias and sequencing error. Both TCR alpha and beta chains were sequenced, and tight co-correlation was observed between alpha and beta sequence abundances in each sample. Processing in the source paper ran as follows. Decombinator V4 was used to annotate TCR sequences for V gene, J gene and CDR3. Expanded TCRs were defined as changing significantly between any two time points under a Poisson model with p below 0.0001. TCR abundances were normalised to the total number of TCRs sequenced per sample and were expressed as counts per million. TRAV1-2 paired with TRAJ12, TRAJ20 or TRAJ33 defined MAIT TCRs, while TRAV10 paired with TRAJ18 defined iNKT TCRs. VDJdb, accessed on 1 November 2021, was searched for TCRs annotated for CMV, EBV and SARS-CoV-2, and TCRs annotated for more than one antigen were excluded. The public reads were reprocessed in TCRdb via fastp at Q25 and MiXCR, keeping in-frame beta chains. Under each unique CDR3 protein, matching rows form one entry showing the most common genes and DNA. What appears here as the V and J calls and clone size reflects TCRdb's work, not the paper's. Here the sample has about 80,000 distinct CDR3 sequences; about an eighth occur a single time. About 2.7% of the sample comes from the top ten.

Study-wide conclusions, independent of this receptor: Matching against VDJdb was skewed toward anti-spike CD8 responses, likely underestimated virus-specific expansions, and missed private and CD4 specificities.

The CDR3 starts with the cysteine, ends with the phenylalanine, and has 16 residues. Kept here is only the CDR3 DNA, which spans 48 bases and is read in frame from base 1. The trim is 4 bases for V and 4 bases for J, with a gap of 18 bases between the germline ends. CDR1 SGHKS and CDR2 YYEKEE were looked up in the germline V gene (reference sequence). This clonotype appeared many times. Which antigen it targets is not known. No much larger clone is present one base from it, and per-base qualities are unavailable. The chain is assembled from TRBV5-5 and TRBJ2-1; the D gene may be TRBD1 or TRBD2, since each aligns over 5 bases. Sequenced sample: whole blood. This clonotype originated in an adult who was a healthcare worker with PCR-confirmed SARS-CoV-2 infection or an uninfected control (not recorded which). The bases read TGTGCCAGCAGCCGTTATGAGGGACCGGAATACAATGAGCAGTTCTTC. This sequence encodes CASSRYEGPEYNEQFF.